These T cell receptor beta chains were read from a single sample in a study of early T cells in non-severe SARS-CoV-2 infection. TCRdb passed the 5' RACE reads through MiXCR, listing each CDR3 protein once. The sample includes tens of thousands of distinct CDR3 sequences, under 15% of them seen just once. Sample: whole blood. These receptors all come from an adult who was a healthcare worker with PCR-confirmed SARS-CoV-2 infection or an uninfected control (not recorded which). The CDR3 runs from the conserved cysteine through the conserved F or W. D genes are given only for firm matches. Clone size is given for some rows only: seen once, a few or many times, or a class if the clone is expanded.

V,J,size,D,CDR3,DNA
TRBV2,TRBJ2-4,-,TRBD2,CASSRKLAGNKNIQYF,TGTGCCAGCAGTCGTAAGCTAGCGGGAAACAAAAACATTCAGTACTTC
TRBV4-1,TRBJ1-1,many,-,CASSPREAVTEAFF,TGCGCCAGCAGCCCCCGGGAGGCGGTCACTGAAGCTTTCTTT
TRBV20-1,TRBJ1-2,few,-,CSAPDGVLNGYTF,TGCAGTGCTCCAGATGGGGTACTTAATGGCTACACCTTC
TRBV29-1,TRBJ2-3,few,-,CSVERGVGADTQYF,TGCAGCGTTGAGCGAGGGGTTGGTGCAGATACGCAGTATTTT
TRBV7-2,TRBJ1-6,many,-,CASRRAEIAPANSPLHF,TGTGCCAGCCGGCGGGCAGAAATTGCCCCCGCCAATTCACCCCTCCACTTT
TRBV6-5,TRBJ2-1,-,TRBD2,CASRYLAGGENEQFF,TGTGCCAGCAGGTACCTAGCGGGAGGGGAGAATGAGCAGTTCTTC
TRBV2,TRBJ2-1,many,TRBD2,CASSVRTSGRVSSYNEQFF,TGTGCCAGCAGTGTAAGGACTAGCGGGAGGGTAAGCTCCTACAATGAGCAGTTCTTC
TRBV29-1,TRBJ2-1,many,TRBD1,CSVPTGPNEQFF,TGCAGCGTTCCGACAGGGCCGAATGAGCAGTTCTTC
TRBV28,TRBJ1-3,-,-,CASSEPTHSGNTIYF,TGTGCCAGCAGTGAACCGACACACTCTGGAAACACCATATATTTT
TRBV6-1,TRBJ2-6,few,-,CASSEAAGSGANVLTF,TGTGCCAGCAGTGAAGCGGCCGGCTCTGGGGCCAACGTCCTGACTTTC
TRBV29-1,TRBJ2-7,few,-,CSVVTTEYEQYF,TGCAGCGTAGTTACCACAGAGTACGAGCAGTACTTC
TRBV10-3,TRBJ2-2,few,-,CAISESSTGELFF,TGTGCCATCAGTGAGTCCTCCACCGGGGAGCTGTTTTTT
TRBV5-1,TRBJ1-1,few,-,CASSPGTTVRAFF,TGCGCCAGCAGCCCGGGGACAACAGTCCGGGCTTTCTTT
TRBV4-1,TRBJ1-4,many,TRBD1,CASSQDIGDSEKLFF,TGCGCCAGCAGCCAAGACATAGGGGACAGCGAAAAACTGTTTTTT
TRBV4-3,TRBJ2-7,-,TRBD1,CASSQGDSAYEQYF,TGCGCCAGCAGCCAAGGGGACAGTGCCTACGAGCAGTACTTC
TRBV6-5,TRBJ2-3,-,-,CASSYRGQGSTDTQYF,TGTGCCAGCAGTTACCGAGGGCAGGGGAGCACAGATACGCAGTATTTT
TRBV11-2,TRBJ1-3,few,-,CASSPGHSGNTIYF,TGTGCCAGCAGCCCCGGGCACTCTGGAAACACCATATATTTT
TRBV7-9,TRBJ1-1,many,-,CASSLADPTEAFF,TGTGCCAGCAGCTTAGCGGACCCCACTGAAGCTTTCTTT
TRBV28,TRBJ2-3,few,-,CASSRTGPGTQYF,TGTGCCAGCAGTCGTACAGGGCCCGGGACGCAGTATTTT
TRBV20-1,TRBJ1-5,-,-,CSVGENQPQHF,TGCAGTGTCGGTGAAAATCAGCCCCAGCATTTT
TRBV18,TRBJ1-1,-,-,CASSPRSGSLPEAFF,TGTGCCAGCTCACCTCGGTCAGGGTCATTACCTGAAGCTTTCTTT
TRBV4-1,TRBJ2-7,many,-,CASSQEYGGSLREQYF,TGCGCCAGCAGCCAAGAGTATGGGGGTTCTTTACGGGAGCAGTACTTC
TRBV4-1,TRBJ2-1,few,-,CASSQPWGLADYNEQFF,TGCGCCAGCAGCCAACCTTGGGGGCTAGCGGACTATAATGAGCAGTTCTTC
TRBV6-2/TRBV6-3,TRBJ2-1,few,-,CASSSQGRQFF,TGTGCCAGCAGCAGTCAGGGTAGGCAGTTCTTC
TRBV7-2,TRBJ2-5,-,-,CASTNFRETQYF,TGTGCCAGCACCAACTTCAGGGAGACCCAGTACTTC
TRBV5-4,TRBJ2-7,-,-,CASSRRTQAPSYEQYF,TGTGCCAGCAGCCGCCGTACACAGGCCCCCTCCTACGAGCAGTACTTC